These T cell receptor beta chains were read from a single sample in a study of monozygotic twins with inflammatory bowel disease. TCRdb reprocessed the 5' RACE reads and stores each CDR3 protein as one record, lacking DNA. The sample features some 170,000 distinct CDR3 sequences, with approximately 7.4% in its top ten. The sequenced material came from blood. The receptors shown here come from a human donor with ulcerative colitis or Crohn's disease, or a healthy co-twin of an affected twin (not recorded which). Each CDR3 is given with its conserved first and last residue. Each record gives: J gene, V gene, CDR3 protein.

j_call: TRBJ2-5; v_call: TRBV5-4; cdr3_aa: CASSRTSGHQETQYF
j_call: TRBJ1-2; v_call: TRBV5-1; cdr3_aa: CASSLGGGDGYTF
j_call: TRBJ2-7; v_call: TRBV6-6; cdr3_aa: CGTGDLSYEQYF
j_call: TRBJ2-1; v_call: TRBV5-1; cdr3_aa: CASSPGTSIVEQFF
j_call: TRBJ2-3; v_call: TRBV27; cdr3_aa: CASSLAGTYDATDTQYF
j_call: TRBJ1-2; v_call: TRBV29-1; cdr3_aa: CSVKGGYGYTF
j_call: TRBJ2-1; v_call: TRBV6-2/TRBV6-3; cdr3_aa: CASSYPDSVLHNEQFF
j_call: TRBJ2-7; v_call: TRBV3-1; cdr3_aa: CASSQLGLAGLQTILYF
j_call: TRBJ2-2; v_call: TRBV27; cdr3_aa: CASSSRTSENTGELFF
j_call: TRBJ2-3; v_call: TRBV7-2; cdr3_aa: CASRFFGRADTQYF
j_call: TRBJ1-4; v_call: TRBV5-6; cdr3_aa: CASSLGAVLGEKLFF
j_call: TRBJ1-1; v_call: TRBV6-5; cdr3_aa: CASSYSKLTVNTEAFF
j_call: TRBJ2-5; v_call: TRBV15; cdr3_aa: CATSRDPPGQGQETQYF
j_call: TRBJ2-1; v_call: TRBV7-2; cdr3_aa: CASSLEGPGYNEQFF
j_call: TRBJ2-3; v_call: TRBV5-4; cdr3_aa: CASAGPGPGDTQYF
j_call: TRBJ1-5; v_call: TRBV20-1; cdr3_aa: CSALGSANQPQHF
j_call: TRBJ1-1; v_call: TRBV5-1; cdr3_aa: CASSYGGEGTEAFF
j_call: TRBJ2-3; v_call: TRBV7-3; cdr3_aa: CASSPLGYAGPSTDTQYF
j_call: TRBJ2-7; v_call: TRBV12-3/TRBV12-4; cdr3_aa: CASSLLVASGSHEQYF
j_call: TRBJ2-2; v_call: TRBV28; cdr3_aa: CASSLSQTGTGELFF
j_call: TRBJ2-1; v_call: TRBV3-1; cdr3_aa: CASSRLEEQFF
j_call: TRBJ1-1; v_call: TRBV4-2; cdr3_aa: CASSQDTRATLEAFF
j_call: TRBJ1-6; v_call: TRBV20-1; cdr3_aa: CSAKTGGFNSPLHF
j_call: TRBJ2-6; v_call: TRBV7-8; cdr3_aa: CASSANPGQISSGANVLTF
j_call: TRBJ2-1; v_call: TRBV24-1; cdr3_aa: CATSDTTGVHEQFF